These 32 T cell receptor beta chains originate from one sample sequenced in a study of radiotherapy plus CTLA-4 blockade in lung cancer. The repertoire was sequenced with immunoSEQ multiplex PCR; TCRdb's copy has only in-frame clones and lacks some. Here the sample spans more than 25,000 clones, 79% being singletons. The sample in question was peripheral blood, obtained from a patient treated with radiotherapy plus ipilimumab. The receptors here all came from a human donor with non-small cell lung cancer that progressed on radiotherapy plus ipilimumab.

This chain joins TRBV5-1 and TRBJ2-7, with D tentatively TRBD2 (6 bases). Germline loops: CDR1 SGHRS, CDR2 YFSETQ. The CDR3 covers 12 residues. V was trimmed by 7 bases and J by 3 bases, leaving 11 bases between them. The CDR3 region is CASSDGSYEQYF. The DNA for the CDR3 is TGCGCCAGCTCGGACGGGAGCTACGAGCAGTACTTC.

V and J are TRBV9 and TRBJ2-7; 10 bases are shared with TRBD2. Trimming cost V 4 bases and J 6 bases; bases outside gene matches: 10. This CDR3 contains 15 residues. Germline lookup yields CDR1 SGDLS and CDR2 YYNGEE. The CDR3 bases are TGTGCCAGCAGCCCCAAGGAACTAGCGGGGTTCGAGCAGTACTTC. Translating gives CASSPKELAGFEQYF. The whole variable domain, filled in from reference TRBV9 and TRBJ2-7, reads DSGVTQTPKHLITATGQRVTLRCSPRSGDLSVYWYQQSLDQGLQFLIQYYNGEERAKGNILERFSAQQFPDLHSELNLSSLELGDSALYFCASSPKELAGFEQYFGPGTRLTVT.

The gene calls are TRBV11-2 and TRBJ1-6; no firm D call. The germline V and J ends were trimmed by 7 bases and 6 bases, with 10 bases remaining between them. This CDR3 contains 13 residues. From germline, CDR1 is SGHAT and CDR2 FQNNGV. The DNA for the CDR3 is TGTGCCAGCACGGGTAGTCTTAATTCACCCCTCCACTTT. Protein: CASTGSLNSPLHF.

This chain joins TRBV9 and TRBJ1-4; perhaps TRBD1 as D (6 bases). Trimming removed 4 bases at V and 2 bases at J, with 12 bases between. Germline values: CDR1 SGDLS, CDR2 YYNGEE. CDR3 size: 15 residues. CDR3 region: CASSPHGGTNEKLFF. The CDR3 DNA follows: TGTGCCAGCAGCCCCCACGGGGGCACTAATGAAAAACTGTTTTTT.

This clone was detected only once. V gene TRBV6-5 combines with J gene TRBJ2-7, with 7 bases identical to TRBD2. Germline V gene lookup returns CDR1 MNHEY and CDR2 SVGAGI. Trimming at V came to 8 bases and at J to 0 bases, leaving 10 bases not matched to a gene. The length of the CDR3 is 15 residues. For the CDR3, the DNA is TGTGCCAGCCGCCTTACCCGCGGGGGCTCCTACGAGCAGTACTTC. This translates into CASRLTRGGSYEQYF.

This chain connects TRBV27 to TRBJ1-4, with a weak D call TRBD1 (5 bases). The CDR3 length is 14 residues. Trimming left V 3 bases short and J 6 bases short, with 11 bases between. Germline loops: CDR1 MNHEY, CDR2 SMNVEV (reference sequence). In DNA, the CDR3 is TGTGCCAGCAGTTTTCAAGGGGCCCATGAAAAACTGTTTTTT. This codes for CASSFQGAHEKLFF.

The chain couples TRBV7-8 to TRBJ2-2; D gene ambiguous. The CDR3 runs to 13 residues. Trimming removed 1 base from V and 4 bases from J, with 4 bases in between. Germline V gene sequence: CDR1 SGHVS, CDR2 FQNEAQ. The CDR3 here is CASSLGGTGELFF. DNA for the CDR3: TGTGCCAGCAGCTTAGGCGGCACCGGGGAGCTGTTTTTT.

This CDR3 reads CASREGTASNQPQHF. The DNA of the CDR3 is TGCGCCAGCAGAGAGGGAACAGCCAGCAATCAGCCCCAGCATTTT. The V call is TRBV5-1, the J call TRBJ1-5; D uncertain. Germline V gives CDR1 SGHRS, CDR2 YFSETQ. The CDR3 consists of 15 residues. V was shortened by 5 bases and J by 1 base, with 13 bases between the two germline ends.

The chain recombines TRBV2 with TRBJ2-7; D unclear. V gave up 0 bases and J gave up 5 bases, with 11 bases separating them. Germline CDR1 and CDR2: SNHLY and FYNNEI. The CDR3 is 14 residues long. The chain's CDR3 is CASSEAVTPHEQYF. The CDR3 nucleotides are TGTGCCAGCAGTGAAGCGGTAACTCCCCACGAGCAGTACTTC.

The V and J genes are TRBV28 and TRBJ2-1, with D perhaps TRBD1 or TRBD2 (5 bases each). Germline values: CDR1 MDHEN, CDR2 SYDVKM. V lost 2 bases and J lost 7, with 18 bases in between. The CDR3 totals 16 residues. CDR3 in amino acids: CASSLEGTGVRNEQFF. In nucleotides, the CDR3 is TGTGCCAGCAGTTTAGAGGGCACAGGAGTGCGTAATGAGCAGTTCTTC.

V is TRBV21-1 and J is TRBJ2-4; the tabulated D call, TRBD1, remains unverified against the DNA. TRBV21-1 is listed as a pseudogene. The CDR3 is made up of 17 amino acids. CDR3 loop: CASSSTLLQQRKNIQYF. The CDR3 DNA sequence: TGTGCCAGCAGCAGTACGCTGCTACAGCAAAGAAAAAACATTCAGTACTTC.

The CDR3 loop reads CASSLPRDTGLYEQYF. The CDR3 DNA is TGTGCCAGCAGCTTACCCCGGGACACTGGGCTATACGAGCAGTACTTC. The J gene is TRBJ2-7, the V gene TRBV7-8; tentative D call: TRBD1 (6 bases). The CDR3 length is 16 residues. Looked up from germline, CDR1 is SGHVS and CDR2 is FQNEAQ. The V gene lost 2 bases and the J gene lost 4 bases, with 18 bases spanning the gap.

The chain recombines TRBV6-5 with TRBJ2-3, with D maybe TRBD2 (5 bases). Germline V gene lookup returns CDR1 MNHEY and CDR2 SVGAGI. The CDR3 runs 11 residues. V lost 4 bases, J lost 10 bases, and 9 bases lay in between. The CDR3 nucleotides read TGTGCCAGCAGTTTCAAGGGAGCGCAGTATTTT. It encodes CASSFKGAQYF.

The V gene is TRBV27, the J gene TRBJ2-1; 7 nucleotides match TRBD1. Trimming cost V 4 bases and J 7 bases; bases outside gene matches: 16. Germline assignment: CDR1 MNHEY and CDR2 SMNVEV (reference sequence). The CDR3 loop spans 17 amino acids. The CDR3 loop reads CASSSGSTGRVVNEQFF. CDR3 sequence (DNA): TGTGCCAGCAGTTCGGGGTCGACAGGGAGAGTCGTAAATGAGCAGTTCTTC.

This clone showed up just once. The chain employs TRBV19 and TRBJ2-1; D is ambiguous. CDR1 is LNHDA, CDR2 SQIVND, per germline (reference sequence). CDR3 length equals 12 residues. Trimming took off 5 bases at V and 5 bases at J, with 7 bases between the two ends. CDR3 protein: CASSLYDNEQFF. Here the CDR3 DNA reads TGTGCCAGTAGTCTGTACGACAATGAGCAGTTCTTC.

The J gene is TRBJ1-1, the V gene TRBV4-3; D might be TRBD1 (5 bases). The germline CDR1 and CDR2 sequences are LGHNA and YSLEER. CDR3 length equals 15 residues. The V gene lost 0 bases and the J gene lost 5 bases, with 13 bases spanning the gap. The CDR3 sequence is CASSQEEVQGTEAFF. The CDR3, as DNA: TGCGCCAGCAGCCAAGAGGAGGTTCAGGGAACTGAAGCTTTCTTT.

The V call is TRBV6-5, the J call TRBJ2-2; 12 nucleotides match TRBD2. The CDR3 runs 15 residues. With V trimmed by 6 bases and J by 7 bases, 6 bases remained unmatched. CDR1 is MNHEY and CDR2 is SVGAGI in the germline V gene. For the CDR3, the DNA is TGTGCCAGCAGAAGGACTAGCGGGAACGGCGGGGAGCTGTTTTTT. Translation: CASRRTSGNGGELFF.

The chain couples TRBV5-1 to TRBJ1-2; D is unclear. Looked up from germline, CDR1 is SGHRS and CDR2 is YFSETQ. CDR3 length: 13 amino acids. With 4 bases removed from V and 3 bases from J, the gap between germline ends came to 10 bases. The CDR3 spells CASSPSGDYGYTF. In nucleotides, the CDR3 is TGCGCCAGCAGCCCGAGCGGGGACTATGGCTACACCTTC.

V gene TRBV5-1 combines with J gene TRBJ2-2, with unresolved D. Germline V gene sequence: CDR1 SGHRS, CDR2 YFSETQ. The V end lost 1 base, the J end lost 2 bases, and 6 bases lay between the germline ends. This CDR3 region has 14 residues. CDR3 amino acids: CASSLSGNTGELFF. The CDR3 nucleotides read TGCGCCAGCAGCTTGTCCGGAAACACCGGGGAGCTGTTTTTT.

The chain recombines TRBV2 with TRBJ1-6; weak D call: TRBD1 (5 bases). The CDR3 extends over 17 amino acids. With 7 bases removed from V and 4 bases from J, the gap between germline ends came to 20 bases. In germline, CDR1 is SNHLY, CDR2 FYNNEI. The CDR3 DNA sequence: TGTGCCAGCAAGGCGTACCGGGACGGTGAATATAATTCACCCCTCCACTTT. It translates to CASKAYRDGEYNSPLHF.

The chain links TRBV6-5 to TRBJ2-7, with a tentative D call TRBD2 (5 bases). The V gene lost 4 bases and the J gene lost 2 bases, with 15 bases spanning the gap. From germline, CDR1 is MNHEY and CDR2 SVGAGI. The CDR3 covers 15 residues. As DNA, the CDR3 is TGTGCCAGCAGTTTTCTAGCTGGCCCAACCTACGAGCAGTACTTC. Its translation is CASSFLAGPTYEQYF.

CDR3 sequence (DNA): TGTGCCAGCAGTTATGGGCAGGGGGCCTACGAGCAGTACTTC. Amino acid sequence: CASSYGQGAYEQYF. The genes are TRBV6-1 and TRBJ2-7; 7 bases agree with TRBD1. There are 14 residues in the CDR3. From germline, CDR1 is MNHNS and CDR2 SASEGT. Trimming took 5 bases from V and 2 from J; bases not matched to a gene: 6.

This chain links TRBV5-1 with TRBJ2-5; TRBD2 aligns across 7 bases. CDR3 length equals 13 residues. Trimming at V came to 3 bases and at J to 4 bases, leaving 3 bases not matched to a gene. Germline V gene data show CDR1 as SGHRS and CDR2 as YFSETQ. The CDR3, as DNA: TGCGCCAGCAGCTACGGACTAGTAGAGACCCAGTACTTC. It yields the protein CASSYGLVETQYF.

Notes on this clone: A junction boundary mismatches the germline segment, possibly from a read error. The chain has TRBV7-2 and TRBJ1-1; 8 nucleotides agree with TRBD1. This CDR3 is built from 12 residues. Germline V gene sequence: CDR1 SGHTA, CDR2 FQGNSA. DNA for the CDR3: TGTGCCAGCAGCGGCCGGGACAGGTTATGGTCCTTT. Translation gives CASSGRDRLWSF.

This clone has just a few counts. The CDR3: CASRGATEREFYNEQFF. DNA for the CDR3: TGCGCCAGCAGGGGGGCCACGGAGCGGGAGTTCTACAATGAGCAGTTCTTC. The gene calls are TRBV10-2 and TRBJ2-1; 8 bases are shared with TRBD2. This CDR3 region has 17 residues. Germline V lookup: CDR1 WSHSY, CDR2 SAAADI. J gave up 3 bases and V 6 bases, and 13 bases lay outside the gene matches.

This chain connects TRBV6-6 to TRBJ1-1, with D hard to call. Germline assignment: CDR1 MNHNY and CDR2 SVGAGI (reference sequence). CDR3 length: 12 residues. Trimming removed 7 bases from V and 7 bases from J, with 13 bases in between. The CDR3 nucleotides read TGTGCCAGCACCTACACGCGGAGTGAAGCTTTCTTT. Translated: CASTYTRSEAFF.

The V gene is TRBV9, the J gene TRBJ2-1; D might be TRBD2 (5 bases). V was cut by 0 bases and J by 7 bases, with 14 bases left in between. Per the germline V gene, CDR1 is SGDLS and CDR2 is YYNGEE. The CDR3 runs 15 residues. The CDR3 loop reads CASSVGEGGVNEQFF. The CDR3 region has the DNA TGTGCCAGCAGCGTAGGAGAGGGCGGTGTGAATGAGCAGTTCTTC.

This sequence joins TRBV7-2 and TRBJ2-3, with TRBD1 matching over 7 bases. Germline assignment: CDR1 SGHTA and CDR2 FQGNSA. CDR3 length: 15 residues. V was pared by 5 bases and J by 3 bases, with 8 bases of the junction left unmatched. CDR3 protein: CASSPSTGLTDTQYF. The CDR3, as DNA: TGTGCCAGCAGCCCATCGACAGGGTTGACAGATACGCAGTATTTT.

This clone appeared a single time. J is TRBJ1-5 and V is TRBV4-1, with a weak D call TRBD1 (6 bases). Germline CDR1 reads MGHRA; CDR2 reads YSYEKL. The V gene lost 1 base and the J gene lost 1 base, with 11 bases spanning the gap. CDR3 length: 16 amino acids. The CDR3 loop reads CASSQGWGPSNQPQHF. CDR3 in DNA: TGCGCCAGCAGCCAAGGATGGGGGCCGAGCAATCAGCCCCAGCATTTT.

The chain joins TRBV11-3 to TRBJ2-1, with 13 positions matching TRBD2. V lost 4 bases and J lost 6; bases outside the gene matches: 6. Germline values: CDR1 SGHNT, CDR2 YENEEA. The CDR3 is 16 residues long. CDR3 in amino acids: CASSWGLAGSGNEQFF. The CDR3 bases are TGTGCCAGCAGCTGGGGACTAGCGGGATCGGGCAATGAGCAGTTCTTC.

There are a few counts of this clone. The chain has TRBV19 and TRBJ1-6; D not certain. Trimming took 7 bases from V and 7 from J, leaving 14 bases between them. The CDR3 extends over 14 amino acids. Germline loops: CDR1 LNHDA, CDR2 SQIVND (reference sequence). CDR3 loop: CASTRAYGNSPLHF. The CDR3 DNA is TGTGCCAGTACCCGGGCCTACGGGAATTCACCCCTCCACTTT.

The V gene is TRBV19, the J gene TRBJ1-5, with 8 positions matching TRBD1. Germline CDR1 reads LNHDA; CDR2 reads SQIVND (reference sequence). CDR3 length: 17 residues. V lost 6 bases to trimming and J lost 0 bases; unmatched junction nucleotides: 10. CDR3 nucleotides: TGTGCCAGTAGGCCGGGACAGGACTATATTAGCAATCAGCCCCAGCATTTT. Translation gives CASRPGQDYISNQPQHF.